The 7 T cell receptor beta chains below all came from one sample that was sequenced in a study of T cells after yellow fever vaccination. One entry per CDR3 protein results from TCRdb running MiXCR on the 5' RACE reads. The data hold about 130,000 distinct CDR3 sequences, with 5% to 8% observed a single time. Specimen: CD4+ T cells sorted from PBMCs, collected 10 days after the yellow fever booster vaccination. The receptors come from a man between 25 and 39 years old who received the YFV17D yellow fever vaccine.

The sample holds many counts of this clonotype. The gene calls are TRBV20-1 and TRBJ2-1; TRBD1 aligns across 7 bases. In germline, CDR1 is DFQATT, CDR2 SNEGSKA (reference sequence). The ends lost 1 base at V and 11 bases at J; junction bases unmatched: 20. This CDR3 is 17 amino acids long. As DNA, the CDR3 is TGCAGTGCTAGAGTTGACAGGGCAACATTTCTTACAATGAAGCAGTTCTTC. Translating gives CSARVDRATFLTMKQFF.

This clonotype was detected many times. V is TRBV9 and J is TRBJ1-6, with unresolved D. Germline-derived CDR1 and CDR2 are SGDLS and YYNGEE. The ends were cut back, 0 bases at V and 11 bases at J, with 18 bases in the middle. The CDR3 sequence is 16 residues long. DNA for the CDR3: TGTGCCAGCAGCGTAGGGGTTCGGCAGGATGGGCCACCCCTCCACTTT. This codes for CASSVGVRQDGPPLHF.

This clonotype showed up many times. The J gene is TRBJ2-1, the V gene TRBV5-1, with 12 nucleotides matching TRBD2. V was clipped by 4 bases and J by 8 bases; unmatched bases: 16. Germline V gene sequence: CDR1 SGHRS, CDR2 YFSETQ. This CDR3 contains 18 residues. The CDR3 is CASSPFGLAGGPADEQFF. The CDR3 DNA reads as TGCGCCAGCAGCCCATTTGGGCTAGCGGGAGGGCCCGCGGATGAGCAGTTCTTC. Complete variable domain (other parts from reference TRBV5-1 and TRBJ2-1): KAGVTQTPRYLIKTRGQQVTLSCSPISGHRSVSWYQQTPGQGLQFLFEYFSETQRNKGNFPGRFSGRQFSNSRSEMNVSTLELGDSALYLCASSPFGLAGGPADEQFFGPGTRLTVL.

This clonotype was observed a few times. The rearrangement links TRBV30 to TRBJ1-5, with D hard to call. V lost 0 bases and J lost 0, with 9 bases in between. The CDR3 sequence is 15 residues long. Germline lookup yields CDR1 GTSNPN and CDR2 SVGIG (reference sequence). CDR3 residues: CAWSVKHLSNQPQHF. In DNA form, the CDR3 reads TGTGCCTGGAGTGTAAAACACCTTAGCAATCAGCCCCAGCATTTT.

The chain recombines TRBV5-1 with TRBJ2-7; D may match TRBD1 or TRBD2 (5 bases each). The CDR3 is 13 residues long. From germline, CDR1 is SGHRS and CDR2 YFSETQ. V gave up 3 bases and J gave up 7 bases, with 14 bases separating them. The CDR3 reads CASSWDLPGEQYF. The CDR3, as DNA: TGCGCCAGCAGCTGGGACCTCCCCGGGGAGCAGTACTTC.

There are many counts of this clonotype. V is TRBV5-1 and J is TRBJ2-3; D not certain. Trimming removed 6 bases at V and 4 bases at J, with 12 bases between. This CDR3 region has 13 residues. From germline, CDR1 is SGHRS and CDR2 YFSETQ. The CDR3 DNA reads TGCGCCAGCAATGAAGCGTTAGCAGATACGCAGTATTTT. Residues: CASNEALADTQYF.

This clonotype has ten or more counts. The V and J genes are TRBV7-9 and TRBJ2-1; 10 nucleotides align to TRBD2. CDR1 is SEHNR, CDR2 FQNEAQ, per germline (reference sequence). With V trimmed by 2 bases and J by 9 bases, 4 bases remained unmatched. CDR3 length: 14 residues. The CDR3 reads CASSLKLAGTEQFF. The CDR3 DNA reads TGTGCCAGCAGCTTAAAACTAGCGGGAACTGAGCAGTTCTTC.